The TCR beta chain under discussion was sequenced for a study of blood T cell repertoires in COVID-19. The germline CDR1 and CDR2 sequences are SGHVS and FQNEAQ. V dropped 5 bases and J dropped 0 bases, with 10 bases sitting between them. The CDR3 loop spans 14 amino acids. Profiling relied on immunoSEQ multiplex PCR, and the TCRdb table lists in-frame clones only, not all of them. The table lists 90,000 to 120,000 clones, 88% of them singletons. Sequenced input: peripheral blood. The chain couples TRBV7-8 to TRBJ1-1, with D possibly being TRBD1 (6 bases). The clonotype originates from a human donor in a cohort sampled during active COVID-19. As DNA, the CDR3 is TGTGCCAGCAGCCCCGACAGGATGAACACTGAAGCTTTCTTT. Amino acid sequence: CASSPDRMNTEAFF.